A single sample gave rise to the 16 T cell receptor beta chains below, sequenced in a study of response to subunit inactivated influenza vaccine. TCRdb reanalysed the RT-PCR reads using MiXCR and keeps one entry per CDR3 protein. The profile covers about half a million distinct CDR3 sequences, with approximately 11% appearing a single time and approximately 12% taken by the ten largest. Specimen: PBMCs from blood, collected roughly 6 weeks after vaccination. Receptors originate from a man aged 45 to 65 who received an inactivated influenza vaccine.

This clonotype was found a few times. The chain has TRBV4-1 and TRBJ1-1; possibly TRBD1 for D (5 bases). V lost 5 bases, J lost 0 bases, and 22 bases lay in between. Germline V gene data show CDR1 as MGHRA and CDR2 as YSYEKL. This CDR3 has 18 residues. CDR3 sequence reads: CASSSSDKAPSMNTEAFF. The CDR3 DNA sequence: TGCGCCAGCAGCTCCTCGGACAAGGCCCCATCGATGAACACTGAAGCTTTCTTT.

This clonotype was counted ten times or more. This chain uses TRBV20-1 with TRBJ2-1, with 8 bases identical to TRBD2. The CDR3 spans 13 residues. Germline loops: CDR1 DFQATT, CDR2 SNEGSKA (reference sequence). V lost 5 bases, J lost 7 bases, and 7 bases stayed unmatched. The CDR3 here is CSARGSGSNEQFF. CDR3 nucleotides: TGCAGTGCTCGGGGAAGCGGGAGTAATGAGCAGTTCTTC.

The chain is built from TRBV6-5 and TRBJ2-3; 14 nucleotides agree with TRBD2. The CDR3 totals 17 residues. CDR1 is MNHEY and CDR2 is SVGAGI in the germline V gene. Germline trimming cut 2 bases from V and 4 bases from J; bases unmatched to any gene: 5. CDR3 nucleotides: TGTGCCAGCAGTTACCGTCGGACTAGCGGGGGGTCAGATACGCAGTATTTT. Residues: CASSYRRTSGGSDTQYF.

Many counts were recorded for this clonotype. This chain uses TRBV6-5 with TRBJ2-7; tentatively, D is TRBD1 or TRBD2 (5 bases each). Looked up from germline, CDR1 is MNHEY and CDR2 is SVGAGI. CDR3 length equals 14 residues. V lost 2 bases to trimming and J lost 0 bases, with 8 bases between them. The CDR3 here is CASSYRDASYEQYF. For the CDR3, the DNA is TGTGCCAGCAGTTACCGGGACGCCTCCTACGAGCAGTACTTC.

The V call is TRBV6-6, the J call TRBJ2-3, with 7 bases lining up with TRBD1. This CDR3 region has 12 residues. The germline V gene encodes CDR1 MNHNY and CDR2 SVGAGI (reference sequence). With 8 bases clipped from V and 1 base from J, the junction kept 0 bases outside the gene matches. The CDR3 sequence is CASGQGTDTQYF. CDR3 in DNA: TGTGCCAGCGGACAGGGCACAGATACGCAGTATTTT.

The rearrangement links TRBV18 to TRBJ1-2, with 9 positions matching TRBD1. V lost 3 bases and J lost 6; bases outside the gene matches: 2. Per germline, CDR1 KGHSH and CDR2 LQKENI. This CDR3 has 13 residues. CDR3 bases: TGTGCCAGCTCACCCGGGACAGGGCATGGCTACACCTTC. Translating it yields CASSPGTGHGYTF.

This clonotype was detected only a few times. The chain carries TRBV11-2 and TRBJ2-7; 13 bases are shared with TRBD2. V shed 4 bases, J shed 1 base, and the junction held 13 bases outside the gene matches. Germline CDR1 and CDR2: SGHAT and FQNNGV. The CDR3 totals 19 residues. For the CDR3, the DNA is TGTGCCAGCAGCTCGAAATCCGGGACTAGCGGGGCTAAATCCTACGAGCAGTACTTC. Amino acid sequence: CASSSKSGTSGAKSYEQYF.

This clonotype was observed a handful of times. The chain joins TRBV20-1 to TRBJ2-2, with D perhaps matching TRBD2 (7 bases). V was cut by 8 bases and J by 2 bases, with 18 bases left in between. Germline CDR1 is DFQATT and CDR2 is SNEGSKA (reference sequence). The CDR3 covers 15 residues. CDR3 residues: CSPEGGGFNTGELFF. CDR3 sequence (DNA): TGCAGTCCTGAGGGGGGGGGCTTTAACACCGGGGAGCTGTTTTTT.

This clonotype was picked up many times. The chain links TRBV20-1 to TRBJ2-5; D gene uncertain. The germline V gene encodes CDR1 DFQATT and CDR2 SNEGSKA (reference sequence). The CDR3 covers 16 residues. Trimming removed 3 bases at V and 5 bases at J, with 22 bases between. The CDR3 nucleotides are TGCAGTGCTAGTGCCCCCCTTTCCCTAGACCTGGAGACCCAGTACTTC. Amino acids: CSASAPLSLDLETQYF.

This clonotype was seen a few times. The CDR3 sequence: CASSLGVAGNEQFF. The CDR3 nucleotides read TGTGCCAGCAGCTTAGGGGTGGCGGGCAATGAGCAGTTCTTC. The V and J genes are TRBV7-2 and TRBJ2-1, with D maybe TRBD2 (5 bases). Germline CDR1 SGHTA, CDR2 FQGNSA. This CDR3 has 14 amino acids. V was clipped by 1 base and J by 6 bases, with 10 bases between them.

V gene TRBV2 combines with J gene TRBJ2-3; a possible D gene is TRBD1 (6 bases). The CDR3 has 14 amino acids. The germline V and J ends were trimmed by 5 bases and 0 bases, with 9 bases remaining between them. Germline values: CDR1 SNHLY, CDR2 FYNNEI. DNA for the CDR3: TGTGCCAGCAGTCGGACAGAGAGCACAGATACGCAGTATTTT. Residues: CASSRTESTDTQYF.

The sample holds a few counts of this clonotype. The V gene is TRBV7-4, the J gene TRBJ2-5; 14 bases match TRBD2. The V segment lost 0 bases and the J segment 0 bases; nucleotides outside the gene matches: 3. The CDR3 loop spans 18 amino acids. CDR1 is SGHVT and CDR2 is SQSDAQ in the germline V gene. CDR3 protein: CASSLAGLAGDYQETQYF. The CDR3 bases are TGTGCCAGCAGCTTAGCGGGACTAGCGGGGGACTACCAAGAGACCCAGTACTTC.

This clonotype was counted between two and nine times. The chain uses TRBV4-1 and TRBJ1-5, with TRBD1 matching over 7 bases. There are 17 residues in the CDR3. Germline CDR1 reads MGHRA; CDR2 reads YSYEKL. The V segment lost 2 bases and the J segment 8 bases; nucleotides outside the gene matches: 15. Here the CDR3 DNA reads TGCGCCAGCAGCCAATACGGTCTGGCGCAGGGGGGTGAGCCCCAGCATTTT. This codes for CASSQYGLAQGGEPQHF.

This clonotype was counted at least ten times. This CDR3 is CSASQGLANTGELFF. CDR3 nucleotides: TGCAGTGCTAGTCAGGGACTAGCTAACACCGGGGAGCTGTTTTTT. The chain combines TRBV20-1 with TRBJ2-2; TRBD2 aligns across 9 bases. J gave up 2 bases and V 3 bases, and 4 bases lay outside the gene matches. This CDR3 has 15 amino acids. Germline CDR1 DFQATT, CDR2 SNEGSKA (reference sequence).

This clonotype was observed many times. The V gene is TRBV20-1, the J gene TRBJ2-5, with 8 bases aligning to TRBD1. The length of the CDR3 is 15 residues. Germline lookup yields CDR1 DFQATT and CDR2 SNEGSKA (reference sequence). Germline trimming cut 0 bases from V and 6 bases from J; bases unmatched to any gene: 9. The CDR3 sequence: CSAREGQAVGKTQYF. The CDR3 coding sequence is TGCAGTGCTAGAGAGGGACAGGCGGTAGGAAAGACCCAGTACTTC.

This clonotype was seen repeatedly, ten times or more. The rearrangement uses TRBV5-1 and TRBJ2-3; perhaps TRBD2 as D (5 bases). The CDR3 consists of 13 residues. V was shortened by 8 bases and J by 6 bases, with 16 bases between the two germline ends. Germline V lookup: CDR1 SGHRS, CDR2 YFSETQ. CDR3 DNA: TGCGCCAGTGGGAGCGGAGCCCTCGATACGCAGTATTTT. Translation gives CASGSGALDTQYF.